This T cell receptor beta chain was documented in a study of response to subunit inactivated influenza vaccine. This clonotype was found a few times. Antigen: not known. TCRdb reprocessed the RT-PCR reads via MiXCR and lists one record per CDR3 protein. This table has roughly 290,000 distinct CDR3 sequences, about a fifth appearing once. The study's findings and limits: It was suggested by the authors that few new T cells are recruited by each seasonal influenza vaccination.

The V gene's germline CDR1 is SGHRS and CDR2 YFSETQ. The ends were cut back, 3 bases at V and 0 bases at J, with 15 bases in the middle. The CDR3 sequence is 16 residues long. The TCR originated in a man aged 45 to 70 who received an inactivated influenza vaccine. Sequencing was performed on PBMCs from blood, taken less than 22 months after vaccination. V is TRBV5-1 and J is TRBJ1-1; tentative D call: TRBD1 (5 bases). The CDR3 bases are TGCGCCAGCAGCTACGGGACGGGTAGCATGAACACTGAAGCTTTCTTT. Translation: CASSYGTGSMNTEAFF.